Below are 22 T cell receptor beta chains sequenced from a single sample in a study of shared clonotypes between healthy human individuals. Cells designated naive CD8 were CD45RO-negative and were positively selected for CCR7, with terminally differentiated effector memory CD45RA+ cells excluded. Method: immunoSEQ multiplex PCR; TCRdb's copy keeps in-frame clones and lacks some. The sample has some 580,000 clones, about 98% seen once. Material: naive CD8+ T cells sorted from blood. These receptors originate from a man aged 25-45 years in good health.

The CDR3 DNA reads TGTGCCAGCAGCTTAGTAAGGCAGGGGGCGACCGGGGAGCTGTTTTTT. Protein sequence: CASSLVRQGATGELFF. This rearrangement joins TRBV13 to TRBJ2-2; TRBD1 matches at 8 bases. Trimming took 1 base from V and 5 from J; bases not matched to a gene: 6. Looked up from germline, CDR1 is PRHDT and CDR2 is FYEKMQ (reference sequence). The CDR3 runs 16 residues.

The chain has TRBV29-1 and TRBJ2-2; D gene unclear. The germline V gene encodes CDR1 SQVTM and CDR2 ANQGSEA. This CDR3 is built from 13 residues. V was trimmed by 7 bases and J by 0 bases, leaving 9 bases between them. CDR3 nucleotides: TGCAGCGCACGCGTCCCGAACACCGGGGAGCTGTTTTTT. Translating it yields CSARVPNTGELFF.

The rearrangement joins TRBV7-9 to TRBJ2-5, with D perhaps being TRBD1 or TRBD2 (7 bases each). The germline V gene encodes CDR1 SEHNR and CDR2 FQNEAQ (reference sequence). The CDR3 is made up of 16 amino acids. Trimming shortened V by 4 bases and J by 0 bases, and 15 bases separated the two germline ends. The CDR3 loop reads CASSSRGRENQETQYF. The CDR3 DNA follows: TGTGCCAGCAGCTCCAGGGGGAGGGAAAACCAAGAGACCCAGTACTTC.

The chain joins TRBV28 to TRBJ2-7; tentative D call: TRBD2 (6 bases). Trimming pared 3 bases from V and 6 bases from J, leaving 15 bases between. CDR3 length: 14 amino acids. The germline V gene has CDR1 MDHEN and CDR2 SYDVKM. In DNA form, the CDR3 reads TGTGCCAGCAGTTTTCGGGGACTTGAATCCGAGCAGTACTTC. Amino acids: CASSFRGLESEQYF.

The V gene is TRBV27, the J gene TRBJ2-7, with unresolved D. The CDR3 covers 11 residues. V was shortened by 2 bases and J by 5 bases, with 4 bases between the two germline ends. Germline CDR1 reads MNHEY; CDR2 reads SMNVEV (reference sequence). CDR3 region: CASSLANEQYF. The CDR3 nucleotides read TGTGCCAGCAGTTTAGCGAACGAGCAGTACTTC.

V is TRBV7-3 and J is TRBJ2-1; D call uncertain. CDR3 size: 15 residues. With 2 bases removed from V and 4 bases from J, the gap between germline ends came to 12 bases. Germline values: CDR1 SGHTA, CDR2 FQGTGA. CDR3 sequence reads: CASSLGALGYNEQFF. Here the CDR3 DNA reads TGTGCCAGCAGCTTAGGTGCGCTCGGGTACAATGAGCAGTTCTTC. Together with reference TRBV7-3 and TRBJ2-1, the CDR3 gives the full variable domain: GAGVSQTPSNKVTEKGKYVELRCDPISGHTALYWYRQSLGQGPEFLIYFQGTGAADDSGLPNDRFFAVRPEGSVSTLKIQRTERGDSAVYLCASSLGALGYNEQFFGPGTRLTVL.

This clone was observed a single time. The V gene is TRBV5-4, the J gene TRBJ2-7; D is unresolved. V was clipped by 4 bases and J by 8 bases, with 10 bases between them. Per germline, CDR1 SGHNT and CDR2 YYREEE (reference sequence). This CDR3 region has 11 residues. In DNA, the CDR3 is TGTGCCAGCAGCGGTGGTTCCCAGCAGTACTTC. This translates into CASSGGSQQYF. The full variable domain, its missing parts supplied by reference TRBV5-4 and TRBJ2-7, is ETGVTQSPTHLIKTRGQQVTLRCSSQSGHNTVSWYQQALGQGPQFIFQYYREEENGRGNFPPRFSGLQFPNYSSELNVNALELDDSALYLCASSGGSQQYFGPGTRLTVT.

The J gene is TRBJ2-5, the V gene TRBV5-1; D perhaps matches TRBD2 (5 bases). Trimming cost V 4 bases and J 5 bases, with 15 bases left between them. This CDR3 contains 14 residues. Germline lookup yields CDR1 SGHRS and CDR2 YFSETQ. The CDR3: CASSPATGMETQYF. DNA of the CDR3: TGCGCCAGCAGCCCTGCGACGGGAATGGAGACCCAGTACTTC.

The chain employs TRBV4-1 and TRBJ2-7; 8 bases fit TRBD1. Germline loops: CDR1 MGHRA, CDR2 YSYEKL. CDR3 size: 16 residues. V lost 0 bases to trimming and J lost 2 bases; unmatched junction nucleotides: 6. The CDR3 coding sequence is TGCGCCAGCAGCCAAGAATGGGACAGGACCGCCTACGAGCAGTACTTC. It codes for CASSQEWDRTAYEQYF.

This clone appeared once. The chain couples TRBV27 to TRBJ1-1, with TRBD1 matching over 9 bases. Unmatched junction bases numbered 2, after V lost 6 bases and J lost 0 bases. There are 14 residues in the CDR3. Germline V gene data show CDR1 as MNHEY and CDR2 as SMNVEV (reference sequence). CDR3 protein: CASSTGGLNTEAFF. CDR3 bases: TGTGCCAGCAGCACAGGGGGCTTGAACACTGAAGCTTTCTTT.

The rearrangement joins TRBV29-1 to TRBJ2-2, with TRBD2 matching 9 bases. The CDR3 is 13 residues long. Germline V lookup: CDR1 SQVTM, CDR2 ANQGSEA. V lost 1 base to trimming and J lost 6 bases; unmatched junction nucleotides: 0. The CDR3 loop is CSVEGLAAGELFF. CDR3 nucleotide sequence: TGCAGCGTTGAAGGACTAGCGGCCGGGGAGCTGTTTTTT.

The CDR3 protein is CASSFNGGTYEQYF. DNA of the CDR3: TGTGCCAGCAGTTTTAATGGGGGCACTTACGAGCAGTACTTC. This chain links TRBV27 with TRBJ2-7, with D tentatively TRBD1 (6 bases). Germline V gene data show CDR1 as MNHEY and CDR2 as SMNVEV (reference sequence). V dropped 3 bases and J dropped 4 bases, with 13 bases sitting between them. CDR3 length equals 14 residues.

The chain carries TRBV9 and TRBJ2-2, with D perhaps given as TRBD1 or TRBD2 (5 bases each). CDR3 length equals 14 residues. Between the trimmed V and J ends, which lost 7 bases and 2 bases, there was a span of 12 bases. Per germline, CDR1 SGDLS and CDR2 YYNGEE. The DNA for the CDR3 is TGTGCCAGCGGGGGACGGACAAACACCGGGGAGCTGTTTTTT. Translating gives CASGGRTNTGELFF.

The chain joins TRBV27 to TRBJ1-1; 7 bases match TRBD1. Per germline, CDR1 MNHEY and CDR2 SMNVEV (reference sequence). The CDR3 runs to 13 residues. V lost 2 bases and J lost 4; bases outside the gene matches: 1. In nucleotides, the CDR3 is TGTGCCAGCAGTTTAGGGACAGCCACTGAAGCTTTCTTT. Its translation is CASSLGTATEAFF.

The rearrangement links TRBV10-3 to TRBJ2-7, with D uncertain. Germline CDR1 is ENHRY and CDR2 is SYGVKD. This CDR3 is built from 14 residues. V gave up 0 bases and J gave up 4 bases, with 10 bases separating them. CDR3 loop: CAISESASRYEQYF. For the CDR3, the DNA is TGTGCCATCAGTGAGTCAGCCAGCCGGTACGAGCAGTACTTC.

CDR3 protein: CASSPTSGSAYEQYF. The CDR3 nucleotides read TGTGCCAGTAGTCCGACTAGCGGGAGCGCCTACGAGCAGTACTTC. The chain joins TRBV19 to TRBJ2-7; 12 bases align to TRBD2. Germline CDR1 is LNHDA and CDR2 is SQIVND (reference sequence). The CDR3 sequence is 15 residues long. V dropped 5 bases and J dropped 2; count of bases not matched to a gene: 4.

This clone was observed a single time. The chain combines TRBV29-1 with TRBJ2-7; no reliable D call. CDR3 length equals 12 residues. The V gene's germline CDR1 is SQVTM and CDR2 ANQGSEA. V gave up 6 bases and J gave up 4 bases, with 13 bases separating them. For the CDR3, the DNA is TGCAGCGTGCGAACAGCCCGTTACGAGCAGTACTTC. Its protein product is CSVRTARYEQYF.

In nucleotides, the CDR3 is TGTGCCAGCAGCGTAGAAGGGACTCCAAACAATGAGCAGTTCTTC. Its protein is CASSVEGTPNNEQFF. J is TRBJ2-1 and V is TRBV9, with D possibly TRBD2 on 6 matching bases. This CDR3 contains 15 residues. Trimming pared 0 bases from V and 5 bases from J, leaving 12 bases between. Germline values: CDR1 SGDLS, CDR2 YYNGEE. Drawing the rest from reference TRBV9 and TRBJ2-1, the complete variable domain is DSGVTQTPKHLITATGQRVTLRCSPRSGDLSVYWYQQSLDQGLQFLIQYYNGEERAKGNILERFSAQQFPDLHSELNLSSLELGDSALYFCASSVEGTPNNEQFFGPGTRLTVL.

The V and J genes are TRBV10-1 and TRBJ2-4; weak D call: TRBD2 (5 bases). The V end lost 0 bases, the J end lost 0 bases, and 15 bases lay between the germline ends. CDR1 and CDR2 (germline): WNHNN, SYGVQD (reference sequence). This CDR3 spans 18 amino acids. The CDR3 here is CASSESTRQEVAKNIQYF. For the CDR3, the DNA is TGCGCCAGCAGTGAGTCGACTCGGCAGGAGGTAGCCAAAAACATTCAGTACTTC.

Note on this clone: The same CDR3 also results from other DNA sequences found in this sample. The V gene is TRBV7-8, the J gene TRBJ2-1, with 7 bases identical to TRBD2. There are 15 residues in the CDR3. V was pared by 5 bases and J by 0 bases, with 4 bases of the junction left unmatched. The germline V gene has CDR1 SGHVS and CDR2 FQNEAQ. In DNA, the CDR3 is TGTGCCAGCAGCCCCGGGAGGAGCTCCTACAATGAGCAGTTCTTC. It translates to CASSPGRSSYNEQFF.

This clone has a single count. CDR3 coding DNA: TGTGCCAGCAGCCAGCCGGGACAGGGGTACGAGCAGTACTTC. Translated, it gives CASSQPGQGYEQYF. V gene TRBV5-4 combines with J gene TRBJ2-7, with 10 positions matching TRBD1. Germline trimming cut 4 bases from V and 4 bases from J; bases unmatched to any gene: 5. The CDR3 has 14 amino acids. Germline V gene lookup returns CDR1 SGHNT and CDR2 YYREEE (reference sequence).

The chain carries TRBV27 and TRBJ2-2; D is unclear. The ends were cut back, 7 bases at V and 2 bases at J, with 5 bases in the middle. CDR3 length: 12 amino acids. Germline assignment: CDR1 MNHEY and CDR2 SMNVEV (reference sequence). The CDR3: CASMGNTGELFF. CDR3 coding DNA: TGTGCCAGCATGGGAAACACCGGGGAGCTGTTTTTT.